This TCR beta chain was sequenced during a study of blood T cell repertoires in COVID-19. The wider study: The samples span acute and convalescent COVID-19 from the United States, Italy and Spain. Sources were T cells, B-cell-depleted T cells, or PBMCs; the material itself was cDNA or gDNA.

Per the study methods: Reference gene primers were amplified, and this amplification served to estimate nucleated cell counts. TCRdb's copy holds only in-frame clones and misses some; the assay was immunoSEQ multiplex PCR. V, J and clone size are taken as reported in that table, and D and trimming were inferred from the DNA itself. The table includes fewer than 140,000 clones, 71% detected once. Per the germline V gene, CDR1 is MNHEY and CDR2 is SVGAGI. V lost 11 bases and J lost 4, with 12 bases in between. The CDR3 has 12 amino acids. This chain joins TRBV6-5 and TRBJ1-3, with D possibly being TRBD1 (5 bases). Specimen: peripheral blood. The receptor was derived from a human donor with acute or convalescent COVID-19. The donor label of this sample is uncertain. The CDR3: CACLTEGNTIYF. CDR3 sequence (DNA): TGTGCCTGCTTGACAGAAGGAAACACCATATATTTT.